The 23 T cell receptor beta chains listed next were all sequenced from one sample in a study of blood T cell repertoires in COVID-19. The assay was immunoSEQ multiplex PCR, and TCRdb's table has in-frame clones only and misses some. The table records roughly 110,000 clones, over 70% of them present only once. The sequenced material came from peripheral blood. These receptors came from a woman aged 65 to 85 with acute or convalescent COVID-19.

This sequence joins TRBV10-3 and TRBJ2-2, with D maybe TRBD2 (6 bases). This CDR3 comprises 14 residues. V was cut by 7 bases and J by 1 base, with 10 bases left in between. CDR1 is ENHRY, CDR2 SYGVKD, per germline. CDR3 in DNA: TGTGCCATCACGGCTAGCGAGAACACCGGGGAGCTGTTTTTT. Residues: CAITASENTGELFF.

The chain joins TRBV9 to TRBJ1-1; no clear D. The V gene lost 4 bases and the J gene lost 0 bases, with 16 bases spanning the gap. Germline V lookup: CDR1 SGDLS, CDR2 YYNGEE. The CDR3 consists of 16 residues. As DNA, the CDR3 is TGTGCCAGCAGCTTGGGAGCAGGAGCCATGAACACTGAAGCTTTCTTT. It codes for CASSLGAGAMNTEAFF.

V and J are TRBV5-8 and TRBJ1-5; D not resolved. The CDR3 sequence is 15 residues long. CDR1 SGHTS and CDR2 YDEGEE come from the germline V gene. Trimming left V 1 base short and J 2 bases short, with 10 bases between. This chain's CDR3 is CASSLRQTRNQPQHF. DNA for the CDR3: TGTGCCAGCAGCTTGAGGCAGACTCGCAATCAGCCCCAGCATTTT.

The CDR3 reads CASRTRGAPGAYGYTF. The CDR3 DNA follows: TGTGCCAGCAGAACTCGTGGGGCTCCCGGCGCCTATGGCTACACCTTC. The rearrangement joins TRBV28 to TRBJ1-2; D might be TRBD1 (5 bases). The CDR3 has 16 amino acids. Germline V CDR1 and CDR2: MDHEN, SYDVKM. V dropped 6 bases and J dropped 4 bases, with 21 bases sitting between them.

The chain couples TRBV15 to TRBJ1-3; unclear D gene. The V and J ends lost 0 bases and 1 base respectively, with 10 bases between them. The germline V gene encodes CDR1 LNHNV and CDR2 YYDKDF (reference sequence). The CDR3 is made up of 16 amino acids. The CDR3 DNA follows: TGTGCCACCAGCAGAGATCAGGTGCCATCTGGAAACACCATATATTTT. It yields the protein CATSRDQVPSGNTIYF.

The rearrangement uses TRBV29-1 and TRBJ1-1, with 9 bases that match TRBD1. CDR3 length: 13 residues. Trimming removed 7 bases from V and 3 bases from J; junction bases left unmatched: 6. CDR1 SQVTM and CDR2 ANQGSEA come from the germline V gene. CDR3 DNA sequence: TGCAGCGCTCCGGACAGGGGTGACACTGAAGCTTTCTTT. Translating gives CSAPDRGDTEAFF.

This chain links TRBV5-1 with TRBJ1-2; 9 nucleotides agree with TRBD1. Trimming at V came to 4 bases and at J to 7 bases, leaving 5 bases not matched to a gene. The V gene's germline CDR1 is SGHRS and CDR2 YFSETQ. CDR3 length equals 13 residues. The CDR3 DNA reads as TGCGCCAGCAGCCTCTGGACAGGGGCTGGCTACACCTTC. It yields the protein CASSLWTGAGYTF. The full variable domain, completed using reference TRBV5-1 and TRBJ1-2, is KAGVTQTPRYLIKTRGQQVTLSCSPISGHRSVSWYQQTPGQGLQFLFEYFSETQRNKGNFPGRFSGRQFSNSRSEMNVSTLELGDSALYLCASSLWTGAGYTFGSGTRLTVV.

The chain joins TRBV11-2 to TRBJ1-5; 7 bases agree with TRBD1. This CDR3 has 15 amino acids. Germline-derived CDR1 and CDR2 are SGHAT and FQNNGV. Trimming at V came to 5 bases and at J to 0 bases, leaving 4 bases not matched to a gene. The CDR3 DNA is TGTGCCAGCAGCCGCGGGACAGCTAGCAATCAGCCCCAGCATTTT. It translates to CASSRGTASNQPQHF.

The chain joins TRBV5-1 to TRBJ1-4; D not certain. In germline, CDR1 is SGHRS, CDR2 YFSETQ. Trimming took off 5 bases at V and 6 bases at J, with 11 bases between the two ends. The CDR3 has 13 residues. The CDR3 bases are TGCGCCAGCAGTAGCGCAACGGATGAAAAACTGTTTTTT. Translating gives CASSSATDEKLFF.

This chain links TRBV27 with TRBJ1-1; TRBD1 might be the D (5 bases). Per the germline V gene, CDR1 is MNHEY and CDR2 is SMNVEV (reference sequence). The CDR3 has 13 amino acids. With 5 bases removed from V and 6 bases from J, the gap between germline ends came to 13 bases. CDR3 sequence reads: CASSPLGGAEAFF. The DNA for the CDR3 is TGTGCCAGCAGTCCTCTCGGGGGGGCTGAAGCTTTCTTT.

The chain links TRBV5-1 to TRBJ1-1; no clear D. Germline assignment: CDR1 SGHRS and CDR2 YFSETQ. V was cut by 0 bases and J by 5 bases, with 5 bases left in between. This CDR3 is 12 amino acids long. This CDR3 reads CASSLDRTEAFF. The CDR3 DNA is TGCGCCAGCAGCTTGGACCGGACTGAAGCTTTCTTT.

The rearrangement uses TRBV5-1 and TRBJ2-1; 14 nucleotides line up with TRBD2. The germline V gene has CDR1 SGHRS and CDR2 YFSETQ. CDR3 size: 16 residues. Trimming cost V 4 bases and J 10 bases; bases outside gene matches: 10. CDR3 nucleotides: TGCGCCAGCAGCCTCGGACTAGCGGGGGGTCTAGAGGAGCAGTTCTTC. Protein: CASSLGLAGGLEEQFF.

This rearrangement joins TRBV18 to TRBJ2-1; TRBD2 aligns across 13 bases. After removal of 3 bases from V and 7 bases from J, the junction contained 6 bases not matched to a gene. There are 16 residues in the CDR3. CDR1 is KGHSH and CDR2 is LQKENI in the germline V gene. Here the CDR3 reads CASSPAGTSGTNEQFF. The CDR3 region has the DNA TGTGCCAGCTCACCGGCCGGGACTAGCGGGACTAATGAGCAGTTCTTC. The complete variable domain, with remaining parts taken from reference TRBV18 and TRBJ2-1, reads NAGVMQNPRHLVRRRGQEARLRCSPMKGHSHVYWYRQLPEEGLKFMVYLQKENIIDESGMPKERFSAEFPKEGPSILRIQQVVRGDSAAYFCASSPAGTSGTNEQFFGPGTRLTVL.

The count of this clone is one. This chain uses TRBV29-1 with TRBJ2-7, with D maybe TRBD1 (6 bases). This CDR3 comprises 12 residues. Trimming pared 7 bases from V and 3 bases from J, leaving 13 bases between. Germline assignment: CDR1 SQVTM and CDR2 ANQGSEA. The CDR3 reads CSARDTGYEQYF. CDR3 in DNA: TGCAGCGCTCGGGACACCGGCTACGAGCAGTACTTC.

This clone was seen a few times. The chain links TRBV19 to TRBJ1-6; possible D gene TRBD1, 5 bases. The germline V gene has CDR1 LNHDA and CDR2 SQIVND (reference sequence). This CDR3 has 14 amino acids. Trimming shortened V by 6 bases and J by 9 bases, and 15 bases separated the two germline ends. The CDR3 region has the DNA TGTGCCAGTAGACCGGGACTAGGAGGTTCACCCCTCCACTTT. Translating it yields CASRPGLGGSPLHF.

This clone was found once. The chain joins TRBV3-1 (or the pseudogene TRBV3-2) to TRBJ1-5; no reliable D call. The germline V and J ends were trimmed by 1 base and 7 bases, with 5 bases remaining between them. The CDR3 consists of 12 residues. Germline CDR1 LGHDT, CDR2 YNNKEL (reference sequence). CDR3 residues: CASSQGRQPQHF. The CDR3 DNA reads TGTGCCAGCAGCCAAGGGAGGCAGCCCCAGCATTTT.

The chain uses TRBV27 and TRBJ2-2; TRBD2 is a possible D gene (7 bases). V was trimmed by 1 base and J by 0 bases, leaving 9 bases between them. Looked up from germline, CDR1 is MNHEY and CDR2 is SMNVEV (reference sequence). The CDR3 covers 16 residues. CDR3 residues: CASSLLGGPNTGELFF. The CDR3 DNA follows: TGTGCCAGCAGTTTATTGGGGGGGCCGAACACCGGGGAGCTGTTTTTT.

The V call is TRBV6-6, the J call TRBJ2-1, with D maybe TRBD1 (6 bases). Germline V lookup: CDR1 MNHNY, CDR2 SVGAGI (reference sequence). V dropped 6 bases and J dropped 7 bases, with 7 bases sitting between them. The CDR3 contains 11 residues. The CDR3 sequence: CASSRGNEQFF. For the CDR3, the DNA is TGTGCCAGCAGCAGGGGTAATGAGCAGTTCTTC.

The chain recombines TRBV5-1 with TRBJ2-1; TRBD1 matches at 9 bases. With V trimmed by 4 bases and J by 7 bases, 15 bases remained unmatched. The CDR3 length is 17 residues. Germline loops: CDR1 SGHRS, CDR2 YFSETQ. The CDR3 DNA sequence: TGCGCCAGCAGCCCATTATTATTCCCGGGACAGGGTAATGAGCAGTTCTTC. It specifies CASSPLLFPGQGNEQFF.

The chain couples TRBV3-1 (or the pseudogene TRBV3-2) to TRBJ1-5; unclear D gene. This CDR3 region has 14 residues. Germline CDR1 LGHDT, CDR2 YNNKEL (reference sequence). The germline V and J ends were trimmed by 0 bases and 7 bases, with 10 bases remaining between them. The CDR3 DNA reads TGTGCCAGCAGCCAAGATCACAGCTGGCAGCCCCAGCATTTT. Residues: CASSQDHSWQPQHF.

The genes are TRBV5-8 and TRBJ1-2; the match to TRBD1 covers 8 bases. The CDR3 has 14 amino acids. With 4 bases clipped from V and 0 bases from J, the junction kept 2 bases outside the gene matches. Germline V gene sequence: CDR1 SGHTS, CDR2 YDEGEE. The CDR3 DNA reads TGTGCCAGCAGCCCGACAGGGGCTAACTATGGCTACACCTTC. It encodes CASSPTGANYGYTF.

J is TRBJ2-1 and V is TRBV7-3; the match to TRBD2 covers 9 bases. The junction had 6 bases not matched to a gene; V was cut back by 2 bases and J by 7 bases. Per the germline V gene, CDR1 is SGHTA and CDR2 is FQGTGA. The CDR3 runs 15 residues. The CDR3 is CASSLGLAGLNEQFF. DNA for the CDR3: TGTGCCAGCAGCTTAGGGCTAGCGGGACTGAATGAGCAGTTCTTC.

V usage is TRBV6-5 and J usage is TRBJ1-2; TRBD1 is a possible D gene (6 bases). Deletions cut 4 bases from V and 4 bases from J, with 16 bases between. The CDR3 totals 15 residues. Germline lookup yields CDR1 MNHEY and CDR2 SVGAGI. For the CDR3, the DNA is TGTGCCAGCAGTTCGACAGGACGAACGTCCTATGGCTACACCTTC. Translated, it gives CASSSTGRTSYGYTF.